This T cell receptor beta chain appears in the sequencing data of a study of T cell changes during pregnancy in multiple sclerosis. Trimming took off 5 bases at V and 6 bases at J, with 8 bases between the two ends. The CDR3 covers 12 residues. CDR1 MGHDK and CDR2 SYGVNS come from the germline V gene. TCRdb's table, derived via immunoSEQ multiplex PCR, lists solely in-frame clones and lacks some. The sample records roughly 42,000 clones, about 85% being singletons. The chain combines TRBV25-1 with TRBJ1-5; no reliable D call. Source: CD4+ T cells from peripheral blood mononuclear cells, taken in the second trimester of pregnancy. This TCR was sampled from a female donor with multiple sclerosis, enrolled in a pregnancy study. The CDR3 DNA reads as TGTGCCAGCAGTCGGGGTACTCAGCCCCAGCATTTT. This codes for CASSRGTQPQHF.